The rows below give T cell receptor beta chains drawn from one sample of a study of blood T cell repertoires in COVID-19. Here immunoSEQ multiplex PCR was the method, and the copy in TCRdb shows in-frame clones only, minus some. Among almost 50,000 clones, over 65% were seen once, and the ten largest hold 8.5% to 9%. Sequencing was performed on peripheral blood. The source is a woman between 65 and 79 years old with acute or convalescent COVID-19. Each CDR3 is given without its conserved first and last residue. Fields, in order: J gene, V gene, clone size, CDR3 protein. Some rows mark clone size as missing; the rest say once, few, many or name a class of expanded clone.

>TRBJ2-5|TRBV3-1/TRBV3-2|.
ASSQTRLRTQY
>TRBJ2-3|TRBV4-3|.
ASSQEGLQGADTQY
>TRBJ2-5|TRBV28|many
ASTDLAGAGETQY
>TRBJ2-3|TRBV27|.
ASSPTIILTDTQY
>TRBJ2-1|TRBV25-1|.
ASSGGTSGTNEQF
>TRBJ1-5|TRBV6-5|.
ASSRDRGNQPQH
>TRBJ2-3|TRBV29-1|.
SVDQREGPRDTQY
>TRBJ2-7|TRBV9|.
ASSDGTGTYEQY
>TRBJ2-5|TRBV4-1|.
ASSRFEQTQETQY
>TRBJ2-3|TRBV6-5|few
ATHRVLNTDTQY
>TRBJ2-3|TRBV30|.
AWSPDWIRY
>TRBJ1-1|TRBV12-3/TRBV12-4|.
ASSLMNTEAF
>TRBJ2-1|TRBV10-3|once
AISPGTGRVHNEQF
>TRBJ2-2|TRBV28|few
ASSLIGLGGGPDTGELF
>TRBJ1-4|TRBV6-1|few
ASSEWTGSLNEKLF
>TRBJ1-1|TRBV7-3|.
ASSQGPNTEAF
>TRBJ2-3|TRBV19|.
ASSGWGDTDTQY
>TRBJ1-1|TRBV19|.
ASSIRAGDGTEAF
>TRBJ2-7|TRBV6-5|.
ASSWGLEAYEQY
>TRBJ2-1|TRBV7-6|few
ASSLRMVRGRIMANEQF
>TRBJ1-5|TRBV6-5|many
ASMPRGQPQH
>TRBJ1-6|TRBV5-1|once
ASSIQGAYNSPLH